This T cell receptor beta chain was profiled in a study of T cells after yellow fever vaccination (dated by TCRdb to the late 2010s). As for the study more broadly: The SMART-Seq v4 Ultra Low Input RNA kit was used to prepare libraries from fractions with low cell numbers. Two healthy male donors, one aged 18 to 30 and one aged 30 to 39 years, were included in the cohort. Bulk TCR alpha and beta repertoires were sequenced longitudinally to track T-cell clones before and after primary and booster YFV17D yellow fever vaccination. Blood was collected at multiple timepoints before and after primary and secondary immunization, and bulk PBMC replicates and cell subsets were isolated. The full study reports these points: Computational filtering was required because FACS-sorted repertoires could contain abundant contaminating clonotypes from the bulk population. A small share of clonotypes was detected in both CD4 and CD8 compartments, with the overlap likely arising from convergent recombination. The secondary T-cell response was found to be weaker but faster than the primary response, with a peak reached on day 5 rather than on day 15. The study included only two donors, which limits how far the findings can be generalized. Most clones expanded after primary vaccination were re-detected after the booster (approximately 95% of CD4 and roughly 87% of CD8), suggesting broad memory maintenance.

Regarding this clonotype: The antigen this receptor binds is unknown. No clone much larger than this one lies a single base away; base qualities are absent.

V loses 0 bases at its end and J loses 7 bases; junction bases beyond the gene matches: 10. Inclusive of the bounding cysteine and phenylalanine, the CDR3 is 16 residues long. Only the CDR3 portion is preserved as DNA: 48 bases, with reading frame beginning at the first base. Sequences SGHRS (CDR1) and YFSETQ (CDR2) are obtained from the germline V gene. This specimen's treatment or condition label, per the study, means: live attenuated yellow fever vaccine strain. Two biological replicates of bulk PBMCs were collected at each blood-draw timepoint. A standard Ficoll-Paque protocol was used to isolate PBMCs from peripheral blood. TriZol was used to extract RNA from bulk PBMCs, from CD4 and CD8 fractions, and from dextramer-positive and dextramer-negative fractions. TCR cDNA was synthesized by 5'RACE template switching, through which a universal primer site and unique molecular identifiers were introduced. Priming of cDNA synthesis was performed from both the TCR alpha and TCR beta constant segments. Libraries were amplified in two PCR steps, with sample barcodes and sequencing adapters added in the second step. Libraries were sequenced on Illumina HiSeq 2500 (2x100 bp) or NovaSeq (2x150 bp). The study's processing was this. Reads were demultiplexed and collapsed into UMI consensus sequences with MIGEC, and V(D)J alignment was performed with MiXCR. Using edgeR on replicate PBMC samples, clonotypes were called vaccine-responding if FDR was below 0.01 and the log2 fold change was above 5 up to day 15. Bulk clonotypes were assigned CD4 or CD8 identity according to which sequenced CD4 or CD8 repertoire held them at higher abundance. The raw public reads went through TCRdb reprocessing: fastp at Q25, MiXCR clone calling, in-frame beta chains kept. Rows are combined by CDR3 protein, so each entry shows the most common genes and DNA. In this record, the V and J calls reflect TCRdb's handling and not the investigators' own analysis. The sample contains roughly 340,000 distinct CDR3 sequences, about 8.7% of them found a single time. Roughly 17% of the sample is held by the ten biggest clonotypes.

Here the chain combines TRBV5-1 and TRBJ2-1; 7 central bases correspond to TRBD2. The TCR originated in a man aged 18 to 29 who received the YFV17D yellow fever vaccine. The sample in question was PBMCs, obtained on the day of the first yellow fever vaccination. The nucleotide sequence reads TGCGCCAGCAGCTTGGGGGACTTTGCGGGGGTGAATGAGCAGTTCTTC. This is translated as CASSLGDFAGVNEQFF.